This T cell receptor beta chain stems from a study of regulatory T cells in long-lasting Graves disease. Notes on the study in general: Under persistent disease, TRBV28, TRBJ1-2 and TRBJ2-5 were used preferentially. Persistent patients shared more public clonotypes (under 3,000) than newly diagnosed patients (around 1,000).

Details on this clonotype: Its antigen is still unknown.

The time point: persistent/refractory GD, antithyroid drugs over 5 years with positive TRAb. Extracted RNA from PBMCs served as the source of the TCR library. Patients hailed from an endocrinology department in Xi'an, China. For TCR beta, libraries came from iRepertoire HTBI primers and Arm-PCR of CDR3 regions. TCRdb analysed the multiplex PCR reads with MiXCR anew, one entry per CDR3 protein. In the table there are more than 350,000 distinct CDR3 sequences, 21% of which are singletons. Germline assignment: CDR1 LGHDT and CDR2 YNNKEL (reference sequence). The CDR3 extends over 18 amino acids. Germline trimming cut 6 bases from V and 3 bases from J; bases unmatched to any gene: 11.

This clonotype was sampled from a female donor with Graves disease. This sample comprised peripheral blood mononuclear cells (PBMCs), obtained when the disease was refractory, from a patient treated with antithyroid drugs. V usage is TRBV3-1 and J usage is TRBJ2-2; 12 nucleotides match TRBD2. CDR3 nucleotide sequence: TGTGCCAGCAGGCTTGGGGAACTAGCGGGAGGCCACACCGGGGAGCTGTTTTTT. Protein: CASRLGELAGGHTGELFF. The variable domain in full, with the rest retrieved from reference TRBV3-1 and TRBJ2-2, is DTAVSQTPKYLVTQMGNDKSIKCEQNLGHDTMYWYKQDSKKFLKIMFSYNNKELIINETVPNRFSPKSPDKAHLNLHINSLELGDSAVYFCASRLGELAGGHTGELFFGEGSRLTVL.